What follows is one T cell receptor (beta chain) and its context. Its matching antigen is unknown. This CDR3 comprises 15 residues. Germline trimming cut 8 bases from V and 7 bases from J; bases unmatched to any gene: 15. Germline V gives CDR1 WSHSY, CDR2 SAAADI. These data are taken from a study of graft-versus-host responses after intestinal transplantation. Study context: Recipients had multivisceral, liver-intestinal, or isolated intestinal transplants. Tacrolimus and steroids were given for 2 to 4 years to all recipients after anti-thymocyte globulin induction. Study results and caveats: The authors found GvH clones in recipient marrow, some appearing first in ileum or blood. The study found high graft-versus-host to host-versus-graft clonal ratios in allografts of patients with graft-donor T cell macrochimerism.

Profiling relied on immunoSEQ multiplex PCR, and the TCRdb table lists in-frame clones only, not all of them. The sample has approximately 70,000 clones, under 90% seen once. The receptor's source is a human donor who was the organ donor for an intestinal transplant. The chain has TRBV10-2 and TRBJ1-1; 8 positions match TRBD1. Sequences were derived from unstimulated CD4+ T cells sorted from spleen or lymph node cells, sampled before transplant. This CDR3 is CASVAGQGGWGEAFF. The DNA of the CDR3 is TGCGCCAGCGTGGCTGGACAGGGAGGATGGGGTGAAGCTTTCTTT.